This T cell receptor (beta chain) was identified in a study of cytomegalovirus exposure and HLA in healthy donors. Germline lookup yields CDR1 LNHDA and CDR2 SQIVND (reference sequence). The CDR3 is made up of 15 amino acids. V lost 5 bases, J lost 4 bases, and 9 bases stayed unmatched. This PCR relied on a set of 60 Vbeta primers and 13 Jbeta primers. Generated by immunoSEQ multiplex PCR, the TCRdb table keeps only in-frame clones and is missing some. The sample comprises more than 90,000 clones, about 80% of which are singletons, and 3.5% to 5% rests with the top ten. The specimen sequenced was PBMCs. The TCR originated in a man aged 40-50 years in good health and CMV-seronegative. The rearrangement links TRBV19 to TRBJ1-1, with TRBD1 matching over 8 bases. CDR3 in DNA: TGTGCCAGTAGTCCCACATCAGGGGGCGGCACTGAAGCTTTCTTT. Amino acids: CASSPTSGGGTEAFF.